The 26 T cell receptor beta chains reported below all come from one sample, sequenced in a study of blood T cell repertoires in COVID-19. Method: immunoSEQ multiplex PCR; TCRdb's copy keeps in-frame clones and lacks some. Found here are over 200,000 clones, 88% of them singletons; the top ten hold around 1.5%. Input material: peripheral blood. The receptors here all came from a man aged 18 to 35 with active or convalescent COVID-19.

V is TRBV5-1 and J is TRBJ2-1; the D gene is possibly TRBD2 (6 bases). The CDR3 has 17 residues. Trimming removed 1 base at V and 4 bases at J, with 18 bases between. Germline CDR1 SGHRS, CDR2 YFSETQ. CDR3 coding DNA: TGCGCCAGCAGCTTGCCCCCGGGACTCGACCTATACAATGAGCAGTTCTTC. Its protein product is CASSLPPGLDLYNEQFF.

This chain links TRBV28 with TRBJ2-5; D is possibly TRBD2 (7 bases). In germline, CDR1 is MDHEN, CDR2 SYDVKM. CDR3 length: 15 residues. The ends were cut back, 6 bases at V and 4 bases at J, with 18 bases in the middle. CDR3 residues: CASSSPRGGRETQYF. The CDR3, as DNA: TGTGCCAGCAGCTCCCCCCGCGGGGGCAGAGAGACCCAGTACTTC.

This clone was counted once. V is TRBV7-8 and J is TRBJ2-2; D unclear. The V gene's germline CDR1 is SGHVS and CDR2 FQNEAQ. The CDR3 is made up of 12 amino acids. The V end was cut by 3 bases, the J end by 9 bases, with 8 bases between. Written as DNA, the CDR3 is TGTGCCAGCAGCTTCCCTAGGCGGGAGCTGTTTTTT. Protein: CASSFPRRELFF.

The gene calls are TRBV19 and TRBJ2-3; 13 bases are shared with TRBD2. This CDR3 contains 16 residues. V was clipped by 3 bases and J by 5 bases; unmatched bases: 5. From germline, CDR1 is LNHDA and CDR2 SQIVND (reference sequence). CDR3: CASSIGTSGVGDTQYF. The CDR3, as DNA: TGTGCCAGTAGTATCGGGACTAGCGGGGTGGGAGATACGCAGTATTTT.

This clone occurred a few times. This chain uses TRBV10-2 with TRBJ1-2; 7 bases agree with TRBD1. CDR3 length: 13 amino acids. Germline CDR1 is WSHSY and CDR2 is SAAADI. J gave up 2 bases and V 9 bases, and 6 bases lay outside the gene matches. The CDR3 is CASTPTGNYGYTF. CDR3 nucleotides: TGCGCCAGTACCCCGACAGGGAACTATGGCTACACCTTC.

The CDR3 is CASSLVTGGTYGYTF. The CDR3 DNA reads as TGTGCCAGCAGTTTGGTAACAGGGGGTACCTATGGCTACACCTTC. V usage is TRBV28 and J usage is TRBJ1-2, with 8 positions matching TRBD1. Germline V gene data show CDR1 as MDHEN and CDR2 as SYDVKM. The V gene end was trimmed by 3 bases and the J gene end by 4 bases; junction bases not matched to a gene: 7. This CDR3 is 15 amino acids long.

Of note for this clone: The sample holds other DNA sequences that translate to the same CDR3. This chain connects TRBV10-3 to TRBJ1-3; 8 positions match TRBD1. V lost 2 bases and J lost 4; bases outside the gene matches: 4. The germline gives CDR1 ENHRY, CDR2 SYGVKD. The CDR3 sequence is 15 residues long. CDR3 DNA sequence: TGTGCCATCAGTGAGCGGACAGGGTCCGGAAACACCATATATTTT. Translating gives CAISERTGSGNTIYF.

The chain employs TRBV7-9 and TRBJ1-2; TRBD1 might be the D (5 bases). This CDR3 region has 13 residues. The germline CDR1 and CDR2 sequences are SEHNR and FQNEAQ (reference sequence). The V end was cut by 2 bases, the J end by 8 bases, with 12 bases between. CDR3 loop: CASSLRQGEGYTF. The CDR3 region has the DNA TGTGCCAGCAGCTTAAGGCAGGGTGAGGGCTACACCTTC.

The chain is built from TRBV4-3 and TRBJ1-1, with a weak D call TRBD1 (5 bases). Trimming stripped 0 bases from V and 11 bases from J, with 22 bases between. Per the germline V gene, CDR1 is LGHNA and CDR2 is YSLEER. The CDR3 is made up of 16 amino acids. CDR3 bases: TGCGCCAGCAGCCAAGATTGGGAAAGGGGCCCCGGAGAGGCTTTCTTT. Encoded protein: CASSQDWERGPGEAFF.

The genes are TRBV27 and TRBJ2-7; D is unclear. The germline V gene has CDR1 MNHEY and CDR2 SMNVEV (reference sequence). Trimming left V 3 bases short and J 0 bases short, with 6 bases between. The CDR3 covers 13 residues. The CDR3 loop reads CASSFGHSYEQYF. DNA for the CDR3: TGTGCCAGCAGTTTCGGTCACTCCTACGAGCAGTACTTC.

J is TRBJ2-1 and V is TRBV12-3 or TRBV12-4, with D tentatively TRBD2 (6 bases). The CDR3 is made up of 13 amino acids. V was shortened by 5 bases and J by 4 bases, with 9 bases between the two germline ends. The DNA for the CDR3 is TGTGCCAGCAGTACGACTAGTTACAATGAGCAGTTCTTC. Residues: CASSTTSYNEQFF.

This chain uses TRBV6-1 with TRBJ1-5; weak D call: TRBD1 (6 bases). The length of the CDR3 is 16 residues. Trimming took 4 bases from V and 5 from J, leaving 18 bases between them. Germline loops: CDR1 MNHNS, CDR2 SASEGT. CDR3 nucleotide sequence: TGTGCCAGCAGTGTCCAACTGGACAGTTTCGATCAGCCCCAGCATTTT. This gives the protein CASSVQLDSFDQPQHF.

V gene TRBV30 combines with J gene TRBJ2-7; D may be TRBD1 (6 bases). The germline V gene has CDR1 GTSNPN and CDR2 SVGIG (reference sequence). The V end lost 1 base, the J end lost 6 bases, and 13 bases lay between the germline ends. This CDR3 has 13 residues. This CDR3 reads CAWSGGPLFEQYF. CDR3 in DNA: TGTGCCTGGAGTGGGGGGCCTCTATTCGAGCAGTACTTC.

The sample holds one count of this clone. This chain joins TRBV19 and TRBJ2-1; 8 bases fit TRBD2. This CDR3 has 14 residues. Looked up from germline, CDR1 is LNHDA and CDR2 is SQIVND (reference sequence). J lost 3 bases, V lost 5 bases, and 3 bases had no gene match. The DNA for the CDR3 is TGTGCCAGTAGTGAGCTAGCGGGCTACAATGAGCAGTTCTTC. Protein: CASSELAGYNEQFF.

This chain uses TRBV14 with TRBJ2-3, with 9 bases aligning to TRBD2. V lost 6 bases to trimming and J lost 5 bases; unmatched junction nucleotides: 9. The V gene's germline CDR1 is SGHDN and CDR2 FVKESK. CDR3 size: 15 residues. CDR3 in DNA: TGTGCCAGCAGTCCGTGGCGGGAGGGCCGAGATACGCAGTATTTT. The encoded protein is CASSPWREGRDTQYF.

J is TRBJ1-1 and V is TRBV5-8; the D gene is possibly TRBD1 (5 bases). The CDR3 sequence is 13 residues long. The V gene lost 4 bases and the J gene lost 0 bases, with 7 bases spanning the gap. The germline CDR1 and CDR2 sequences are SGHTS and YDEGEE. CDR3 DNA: TGTGCCAGCAGCAGGGGATTGAACACTGAAGCTTTCTTT. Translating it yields CASSRGLNTEAFF.

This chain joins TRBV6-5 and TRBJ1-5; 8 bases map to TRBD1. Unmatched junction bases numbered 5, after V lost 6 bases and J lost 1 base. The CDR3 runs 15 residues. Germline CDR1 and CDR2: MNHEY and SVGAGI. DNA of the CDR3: TGTGCCAGCAGCCTCGACAGGGGAAGCAATCAGCCCCAGCATTTT. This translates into CASSLDRGSNQPQHF.

The CDR3 DNA is TGTGCCAGCAGCGTAGGTGTCAACTTGGACACTGAAGCTTTCTTT. Amino acid sequence: CASSVGVNLDTEAFF. This chain connects TRBV9 to TRBJ1-1, with D unclear. Per germline, CDR1 SGDLS and CDR2 YYNGEE. The CDR3 contains 15 residues. The V end lost 0 bases, the J end lost 3 bases, and 12 bases lay between the germline ends.

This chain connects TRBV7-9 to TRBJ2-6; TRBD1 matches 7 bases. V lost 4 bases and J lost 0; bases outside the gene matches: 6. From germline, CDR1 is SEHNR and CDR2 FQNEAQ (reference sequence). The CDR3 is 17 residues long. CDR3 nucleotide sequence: TGTGCCAGCAGCTCCGGGACAGAAAACTCTGGGGCCAACGTCCTGACTTTC. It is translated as CASSSGTENSGANVLTF.

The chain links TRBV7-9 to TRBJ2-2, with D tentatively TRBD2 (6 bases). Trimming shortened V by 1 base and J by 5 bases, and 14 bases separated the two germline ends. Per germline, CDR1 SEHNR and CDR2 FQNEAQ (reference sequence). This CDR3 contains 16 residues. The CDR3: CASSLVSTSRTGELFF. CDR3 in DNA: TGTGCCAGCAGCTTAGTCTCGACTAGTCGGACCGGGGAGCTGTTTTTT.

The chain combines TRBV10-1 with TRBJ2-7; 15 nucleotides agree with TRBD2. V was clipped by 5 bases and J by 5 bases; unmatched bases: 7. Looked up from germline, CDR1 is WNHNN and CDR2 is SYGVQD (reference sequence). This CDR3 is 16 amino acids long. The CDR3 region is CASSPGLAGGYNEQYF. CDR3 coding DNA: TGCGCCAGCAGTCCGGGACTAGCGGGAGGCTACAACGAGCAGTACTTC.

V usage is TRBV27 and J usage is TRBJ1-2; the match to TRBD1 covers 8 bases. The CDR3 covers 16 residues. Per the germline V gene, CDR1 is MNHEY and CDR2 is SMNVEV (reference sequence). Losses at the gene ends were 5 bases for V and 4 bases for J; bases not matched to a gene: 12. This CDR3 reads CASSEGQVKGPYGYTF. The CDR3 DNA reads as TGTGCCAGCAGTGAGGGACAGGTCAAAGGCCCCTATGGCTACACCTTC.

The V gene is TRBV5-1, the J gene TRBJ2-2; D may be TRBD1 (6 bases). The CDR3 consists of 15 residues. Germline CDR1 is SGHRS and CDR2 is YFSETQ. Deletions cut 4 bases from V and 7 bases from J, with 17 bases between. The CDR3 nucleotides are TGCGCCAGCAGCGAAAATACAGGGCTTGGCGGGGAGCTGTTTTTT. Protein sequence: CASSENTGLGGELFF.

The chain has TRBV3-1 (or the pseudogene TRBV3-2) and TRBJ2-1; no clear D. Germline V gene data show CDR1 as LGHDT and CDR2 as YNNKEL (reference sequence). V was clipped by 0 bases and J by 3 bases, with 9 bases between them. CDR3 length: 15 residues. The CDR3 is CASSQEARSYNEQFF. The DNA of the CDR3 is TGTGCCAGCAGCCAAGAAGCTAGAAGCTACAATGAGCAGTTCTTC.

In nucleotides, the CDR3 is TGTGCCAGCAGCCCACAGGTTGGTGACGAGCAGTACTTC. This gives the protein CASSPQVGDEQYF. V is TRBV7-2 and J is TRBJ2-7; a weak D match, TRBD1 (5 bases). This CDR3 has 13 residues. Germline CDR1 is SGHTA and CDR2 is FQGNSA. Deletions cut 5 bases from V and 5 bases from J, with 13 bases between.

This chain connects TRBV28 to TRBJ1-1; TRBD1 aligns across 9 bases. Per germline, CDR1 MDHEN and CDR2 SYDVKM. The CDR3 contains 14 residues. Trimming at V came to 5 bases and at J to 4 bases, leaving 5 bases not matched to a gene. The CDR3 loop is CASSPGQGITEAFF. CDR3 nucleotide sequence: TGTGCCAGCAGTCCTGGACAGGGGATCACTGAAGCTTTCTTT.